This paragraph reports one T cell receptor beta chain. This entry comes from a study of monozygotic twins with inflammatory bowel disease. Germline values: CDR1 MNHEY, CDR2 SMNVEV (reference sequence). CDR3 length equals 17 residues. Each CDR3 protein gets one entry in TCRdb, which reprocessed the 5' RACE reads and gives no DNA. The sample yields about 420,000 distinct CDR3 sequences, of which the top ten take up around 2.4%. The TCR sequence derives from a human donor with ulcerative colitis or Crohn's disease, or a healthy co-twin of an affected twin (not recorded which). This sequence joins TRBV27 and TRBJ2-5; without DNA, the TCRdb call of TRBD2 cannot be checked. The sequenced material came from blood. The CDR3 sequence: CASSFSSGRAYEETQYF.